Included here is one T cell receptor (beta chain) sequence, with context. Documented treatment: oral pan-JAK inhibitor, 5-10 mg twice daily. Germline V CDR1 and CDR2: SQVTM, ANQGSEA. CDR3 length equals 17 residues. With V trimmed by 0 bases and J by 5 bases, 10 bases remained unmatched. The data stem from a study of CD8+ T cells in alopecia areata. Extracted RNA was reverse transcribed, and the resulting cDNA served as sequencing template. Here immunoSEQ multiplex PCR was the method, and the copy in TCRdb shows in-frame clones only, minus some. This sample carries roughly 120,000 clones, around 50% of them seen once, and the ten largest clones take 10% to 15%.

The chain combines TRBV29-1 with TRBJ2-2, with 9 bases identical to TRBD2. The sequencing used CD8+ T cells sorted from blood, collected at week 24, from a patient treated with tofacitinib. The sequence was obtained from a human donor with alopecia areata. For the CDR3, the DNA is TGCAGCGTTGAAGATTTTAGCGGGGGCCCGGGAACCGGGGAGCTGTTTTTT. It translates to CSVEDFSGGPGTGELFF.